These 27 T cell receptor beta chains share one sample of origin, sequenced in a study of identical twins. TCRdb recomputed calls from the 5' RACE reads with MiXCR, one row per CDR3 protein. The sample carries a few hundred thousand distinct CDR3 sequences, roughly 9.9% recorded once. This sample also belongs to another study, concerning yellow fever vaccine responses in identical twins.

The sequenced sample was PBMCs. The receptors were sampled from a woman younger than 30 in good health.

CDR3 protein: CAISESQLGYYEQYF. The CDR3 DNA reads as TGTGCCATCAGTGAGAGTCAATTGGGCTATTACGAGCAGTACTTC. The chain links TRBV10-3 to TRBJ2-7; no definite D call. Germline CDR1 reads ENHRY; CDR2 reads SYGVKD. This CDR3 spans 15 amino acids. V lost 2 bases and J lost 4, with 15 bases in between.

This clonotype was detected a few times. This chain joins TRBV5-1 and TRBJ2-1, with a weak D call TRBD2 (7 bases). CDR1 is SGHRS, CDR2 YFSETQ, per germline. V lost 4 bases and J lost 6, with 23 bases in between. The CDR3 is 17 residues long. CDR3 loop: CASSPVGGGSSSNEQFF. The CDR3 region has the DNA TGCGCCAGCAGCCCCGTGGGGGGCGGGAGCTCGTCCAATGAGCAGTTCTTC.

This clonotype was detected only a few times. This chain connects TRBV28 to TRBJ1-2, with a weak D call TRBD1 (5 bases). Germline V CDR1 and CDR2: MDHEN, SYDVKM. Trimming took off 6 bases at V and 0 bases at J, with 11 bases between the two ends. The CDR3 loop spans 14 amino acids. The CDR3 sequence: CASRIDRSNYGYTF. The CDR3 DNA reads TGTGCCAGCAGAATCGACAGATCTAACTATGGCTACACCTTC.

This clonotype occurred a few times. The chain couples TRBV27 to TRBJ2-3, with 7 bases aligning to TRBD2. This CDR3 has 16 residues. CDR1 is MNHEY and CDR2 is SMNVEV in the germline V gene (reference sequence). V was pared by 0 bases and J by 0 bases, with 3 bases of the junction left unmatched. The CDR3 protein is CASSLSLARSTDTQYF. The CDR3 coding sequence is TGTGCCAGCAGTTTATCACTAGCGCGTAGCACAGATACGCAGTATTTT.

The chain carries TRBV29-1 and TRBJ2-3; 8 nucleotides align to TRBD1. V shed 5 bases, J shed 4 bases, and the junction held 11 bases outside the gene matches. This CDR3 contains 15 residues. Germline values: CDR1 SQVTM, CDR2 ANQGSEA. In DNA form, the CDR3 reads TGCAGCGTTCTACTGACAGGGGCTGGGGCAGATACGCAGTATTTT. Protein: CSVLLTGAGADTQYF.

J is TRBJ2-2 and V is TRBV19, with D possibly called TRBD1 or TRBD2 (5 bases each). Germline V gene lookup returns CDR1 LNHDA and CDR2 SQIVND (reference sequence). The V end lost 5 bases, the J end lost 5 bases, and 18 bases lay between the germline ends. The length of the CDR3 is 16 residues. CDR3 residues: CASSRRDGRITGELFF. DNA of the CDR3: TGTGCCAGTAGTCGCCGGGACGGTCGAATAACCGGGGAGCTGTTTTTT.

This clonotype was counted at least ten times. The chain combines TRBV7-2 with TRBJ2-3, with 7 bases that match TRBD2. Per the germline V gene, CDR1 is SGHTA and CDR2 is FQGNSA. V shed 5 bases, J shed 5 bases, and the junction held 10 bases outside the gene matches. This CDR3 contains 15 residues. CDR3 sequence: CASSVSGSSIDTQYF. The CDR3 nucleotides read TGTGCCAGCAGCGTTAGCGGGTCAAGTATAGATACGCAGTATTTT.

The J gene is TRBJ2-3, the V gene TRBV3-1; TRBD2 agrees at 8 bases. Trimming cost V 7 bases and J 0 bases; bases outside gene matches: 9. The CDR3 has 16 residues. The germline V gene has CDR1 LGHDT and CDR2 YNNKEL (reference sequence). CDR3 protein: CASTRTSGLSTDTQYF. The CDR3 DNA is TGTGCCAGCACCCGCACTAGCGGTCTCAGCACAGATACGCAGTATTTT.

This clonotype has at least ten counts. The chain joins TRBV12-3 or TRBV12-4 to TRBJ1-2; D is ambiguous. This CDR3 spans 14 amino acids. Trimming pared 7 bases from V and 8 bases from J, leaving 20 bases between. DNA for the CDR3: TGTGCCAGCACCCCTTCGAAAGCCGGGAGAGGCTACACCTTC. It specifies CASTPSKAGRGYTF.

The CDR3 DNA follows: TGTGCCAGCAGCAACCCTTCTGGGGCCAACGTCCTGACTTTC. Translated: CASSNPSGANVLTF. The chain combines TRBV7-8 with TRBJ2-6; D unclear. The germline V gene encodes CDR1 SGHVS and CDR2 FQNEAQ. V lost 5 bases to trimming and J lost 1 base, with 6 bases between them. The CDR3 spans 14 residues.

This clonotype appeared many times. One junction end does not reproduce the germline sequence, and a read error may be involved. This chain joins TRBV3-1 and TRBJ2-7; perhaps TRBD2 as D (5 bases). Germline CDR1 and CDR2: LGHDT and YNNKEL (reference sequence). The CDR3 consists of 14 residues. CDR3 bases: TGCGCCAGCAGCCAAGACCCGGGGACCTACGAGCAGTACTTC. This codes for CASSQDPGTYEQYF.

This clonotype was counted between two and nine times. The genes are TRBV4-3 and TRBJ2-5, with 7 positions matching TRBD1. There are 14 residues in the CDR3. V dropped 1 base and J dropped 4; count of bases not matched to a gene: 3. Germline V gene sequence: CDR1 LGHNA, CDR2 YSLEER. CDR3 residues: CASSQGQGRETQYF. DNA for the CDR3: TGCGCCAGCAGCCAAGGACAGGGACGAGAGACCCAGTACTTC.

V gene TRBV18 combines with J gene TRBJ2-1; 12 bases match TRBD2. This CDR3 has 17 residues. Germline trimming cut 5 bases from V and 6 bases from J; bases unmatched to any gene: 11. The germline CDR1 and CDR2 sequences are KGHSH and LQKENI. In DNA, the CDR3 is TGTGCCAGCTCAACGCTAGCGGGAGGGCCCGTTCCCAATGAGCAGTTCTTC. Its translation is CASSTLAGGPVPNEQFF.

The chain recombines TRBV20-1 with TRBJ2-5, with 13 bases lining up with TRBD2. CDR3 length: 15 amino acids. In germline, CDR1 is DFQATT, CDR2 SNEGSKA (reference sequence). The V and J ends lost 6 bases and 3 bases, in that order; junction bases with no gene match: 7. CDR3 sequence: CSARGLAGEEETQYF. As DNA, the CDR3 is TGCAGTGCCCGTGGACTAGCGGGAGAGGAAGAGACCCAGTACTTC.

This chain connects TRBV5-1 to TRBJ2-1, with 7 nucleotides matching TRBD2. This CDR3 contains 16 residues. V was clipped by 0 bases and J by 3 bases; unmatched bases: 6. Germline CDR1 is SGHRS and CDR2 is YFSETQ. The chain's CDR3 is CASSLAGRGIYNEQFF. The CDR3 region has the DNA TGCGCCAGCAGCTTGGCAGGGAGGGGAATCTACAATGAGCAGTTCTTC.

CDR3 DNA: TGTGCCAGCAGCCAGACCCGGGACAGCTCCTACAATGAGCAGTTCTTC. This encodes CASSQTRDSSYNEQFF. The rearrangement links TRBV3-1 to TRBJ2-1; TRBD1 agrees at 7 bases. Trimming removed 3 bases from V and 0 bases from J; junction bases left unmatched: 5. Per the germline V gene, CDR1 is LGHDT and CDR2 is YNNKEL (reference sequence). This CDR3 is 16 amino acids long.

This clonotype was counted at least ten times. V gene TRBV28 combines with J gene TRBJ2-1, with D maybe TRBD1 (6 bases). This CDR3 spans 16 amino acids. Trimming cost V 2 bases and J 2 bases, with 13 bases left between them. CDR1 is MDHEN and CDR2 is SYDVKM in the germline V gene. The CDR3: CASSLVVRGTYNEQFF. The CDR3 nucleotides read TGTGCCAGCAGTTTAGTGGTGAGGGGGACCTACAATGAGCAGTTCTTC.

The J gene is TRBJ2-3, the V gene TRBV27; D is uncertain. The CDR3 runs 13 residues. Trimming took 4 bases from V and 0 from J, leaving 5 bases between them. Germline lookup yields CDR1 MNHEY and CDR2 SMNVEV (reference sequence). CDR3 sequence (DNA): TGTGCCAGCAGTTCACTCAGCACAGATACGCAGTATTTT. The encoded protein is CASSSLSTDTQYF.

The chain carries TRBV6-2 or TRBV6-3 and TRBJ2-5, with D perhaps TRBD2 (6 bases). Trimming pared 8 bases from V and 5 bases from J, leaving 24 bases between. Germline V gene lookup returns CDR1 MNHEY and CDR2 SVGEGT. The CDR3 extends over 16 amino acids. The CDR3 nucleotides read TGTGCCAGCCTGGATATCGGGTCTCGGGGGAGGGAGACCCAGTACTTC. It specifies CASLDIGSRGRETQYF.

This clonotype was seen a handful of times. The chain has TRBV12-3 or TRBV12-4 and TRBJ1-1; D gene unclear. The V gene lost 1 base and the J gene lost 4 bases, with 10 bases spanning the gap. This CDR3 is built from 14 residues. The CDR3 coding sequence is TGTGCCAGCAGTTTAGTAGGGTTGAGCACTGAAGCTTTCTTT. This sequence encodes CASSLVGLSTEAFF.

This clonotype was counted at least ten times. The chain uses TRBV4-3 and TRBJ1-4; 7 bases line up with TRBD1. The J segment lost 14 bases and the V segment lost 1 base, leaving 10 bases of the junction unmatched. The CDR3 extends over 14 amino acids. Germline CDR1 and CDR2: LGHNA and YSLEER. The CDR3 reads CASSQAVSTGTLFF. In DNA form, the CDR3 reads TGCGCCAGCAGCCAAGCCGTCTCGACAGGGACTCTGTTTTTT.

This chain joins TRBV2 and TRBJ2-1; 7 bases align to TRBD1. Germline CDR1 SNHLY, CDR2 FYNNEI. The CDR3 has 16 amino acids. V was pared by 0 bases and J by 4 bases, with 6 bases of the junction left unmatched. CDR3 nucleotide sequence: TGTGCCAGCAGTGAAGCTCCGGGACAGAAATACAATGAGCAGTTCTTC. As protein: CASSEAPGQKYNEQFF.

The genes are TRBV7-6 and TRBJ2-1; the match to TRBD2 covers 14 bases. CDR1 and CDR2 (germline): SGHVS, FNYEAQ. The J segment lost 3 bases and the V segment lost 2 bases, leaving 9 bases of the junction unmatched. The CDR3 is made up of 19 amino acids. The CDR3 sequence: CASSLIPRLAGGVYNEQFF. In nucleotides, the CDR3 is TGTGCCAGCAGCTTAATTCCGCGACTAGCGGGAGGGGTCTACAATGAGCAGTTCTTC.

V usage is TRBV4-3 and J usage is TRBJ1-2; 11 bases fit TRBD1. Germline-derived CDR1 and CDR2 are LGHNA and YSLEER. V lost 1 base, J lost 7 bases, and 5 bases stayed unmatched. This CDR3 is built from 15 residues. CDR3 DNA sequence: TGCGCCAGCAGCCAAGGGACAGGGGGCTGGAGTGGCTACACCTTC. It yields the protein CASSQGTGGWSGYTF.

This clonotype was picked up a small number of times. CDR3 in amino acids: CASSSVTSGRTEQYF. CDR3 nucleotides: TGTGCCAGCAGTAGCGTAACTAGCGGGAGAACGGAGCAGTACTTC. The chain carries TRBV13 and TRBJ2-7, with 11 positions matching TRBD2. Germline V gene data show CDR1 as PRHDT and CDR2 as FYEKMQ (reference sequence). V shed 6 bases and J 7 bases; nucleotides not matched to a gene: 11. The CDR3 is made up of 15 amino acids.

This clonotype was seen ten or more times. This rearrangement joins TRBV20-1 to TRBJ2-1; 9 bases are a match to TRBD2. CDR1 is DFQATT and CDR2 is SNEGSKA in the germline V gene (reference sequence). The CDR3 covers 17 residues. The trim removed 0 bases at V and 4 bases at J, leaving 10 bases unmatched. The CDR3 nucleotides read TGCAGTGCTAGAGATTCGTCTAGCGGGGCCCTATACAATGAGCAGTTCTTC. Translation: CSARDSSSGALYNEQFF.

This clonotype was detected a few times. The chain uses TRBV2 and TRBJ2-3; 9 bases agree with TRBD2. The trim removed 11 bases at V and 0 bases at J, leaving 12 bases unmatched. This CDR3 spans 16 amino acids. The germline V gene has CDR1 SNHLY and CDR2 FYNNEI. CDR3 loop: CAAPAAGGTSTDTQYF. CDR3 DNA sequence: TGTGCCGCCCCGGCCGCGGGGGGGACTAGCACAGATACGCAGTATTTT.